Presented here are 27 T cell receptor beta chains from one specimen sequenced in a study of blood T cell repertoires in COVID-19. Profiling relied on immunoSEQ multiplex PCR, and the TCRdb table lists in-frame clones only, not all of them. This repertoire shows around 150,000 clones, 65% to 90% found once; its top ten account for about 7%. Material: peripheral blood. The receptor set was obtained from a woman aged 45-65 years in a cohort sampled during active or convalescent COVID-19.

DNA for the CDR3: TGTGCCAGCAGCCAAGAGCGGGAGACCCAGTACTTC. Translation: CASSQERETQYF. The chain links TRBV3-1 (or the pseudogene TRBV3-2) to TRBJ2-5; D unclear. Deletions cut 0 bases from V and 5 bases from J, with 4 bases between. The CDR3 covers 12 residues. Germline loops: CDR1 LGHDT, CDR2 YNNKEL (reference sequence).

J is TRBJ2-5 and V is TRBV24-1; D is uncertain. The germline V and J ends were trimmed by 7 bases and 5 bases, with 16 bases remaining between them. The CDR3 extends over 14 amino acids. Per germline, CDR1 KGHDR and CDR2 SFDVKD. CDR3 loop: CATRSQVSIETQYF. The CDR3 nucleotides read TGTGCCACCAGATCCCAGGTTAGTATTGAGACCCAGTACTTC.

The V and J genes are TRBV20-1 and TRBJ2-3; TRBD2 might be the D (5 bases). V dropped 4 bases and J dropped 5 bases, with 7 bases sitting between them. In germline, CDR1 is DFQATT, CDR2 SNEGSKA (reference sequence). The CDR3 has 11 residues. Here the CDR3 DNA reads TGCAGTGCTACCGAGGGAGATACGCAGTATTTT. Translating gives CSATEGDTQYF.

V usage is TRBV25-1 and J usage is TRBJ2-7; tentative D call: TRBD2 (6 bases). The CDR3 totals 14 residues. CDR1 is MGHDK and CDR2 is SYGVNS in the germline V gene. Trimming removed 2 bases at V and 3 bases at J, with 11 bases between. The CDR3, as DNA: TGTGCCAGCAGTGAACCGGGACTCAGCTACGAGCAGTACTTC. It yields the protein CASSEPGLSYEQYF.

This clone showed up just once. V usage is TRBV30 and J usage is TRBJ1-5, with a tentative D call TRBD1 (5 bases). The V and J ends lost 2 bases and 9 bases respectively, with 11 bases between them. CDR3 length: 12 residues. CDR1 and CDR2 (germline): GTSNPN, SVGIG (reference sequence). CDR3 nucleotides: TGTGCCTGGAGTCGGCAGGGTGGGCCCCAGCATTTT. It is translated as CAWSRQGGPQHF.

V and J are TRBV7-2 and TRBJ2-1; TRBD2 aligns across 8 bases. The CDR3 sequence is 15 residues long. Trimming removed 5 bases from V and 8 bases from J; junction bases left unmatched: 11. Germline CDR1 and CDR2: SGHTA and FQGNSA. CDR3 in amino acids: CASSLQRGPYYEQFF. DNA for the CDR3: TGTGCCAGCAGCCTTCAGCGGGGGCCTTACTATGAGCAGTTCTTC. The full variable domain, with the rest looked up from reference TRBV7-2 and TRBJ2-1, is GAGVSQSPSNKVTEKGKDVELRCDPISGHTALYWYRQSLGQGLEFLIYFQGNSAPDKSGLPSDRFSAERTGGSVSTLTIQRTQQEDSAVYLCASSLQRGPYYEQFFGPGTRLTVL.

This clone has just a few counts. The rearrangement uses TRBV2 and TRBJ1-5, with a weak D call TRBD1 (5 bases). The CDR3 spans 14 residues. CDR1 SNHLY and CDR2 FYNNEI come from the germline V gene. The V end was cut by 5 bases, the J end by 3 bases, with 11 bases between. The CDR3 protein is CASSQGSINQPQHF. DNA of the CDR3: TGTGCCAGCAGTCAGGGCAGCATCAATCAGCCCCAGCATTTT.

This chain links TRBV9 with TRBJ1-2, with D tentatively TRBD1 (5 bases). The ends were cut back, 0 bases at V and 1 base at J, with 10 bases in the middle. Per the germline V gene, CDR1 is SGDLS and CDR2 is YYNGEE. The CDR3 sequence is 15 residues long. The CDR3 DNA reads as TGTGCCAGCAGCGTAGCTGGGGGGGATAACTATGGCTACACCTTC. Translated, it gives CASSVAGGDNYGYTF.

This clone has just a few counts. This rearrangement joins TRBV9 to TRBJ1-6, with a weak D call TRBD1 (5 bases). The CDR3 contains 14 residues. Trimming removed 0 bases from V and 6 bases from J, with 7 bases in between. Germline CDR1 and CDR2: SGDLS and YYNGEE. CDR3 loop: CASSVGQINSPLHF. The CDR3 nucleotides are TGTGCCAGCAGCGTAGGACAGATTAATTCACCCCTCCACTTT.

The genes are TRBV18 and TRBJ2-2; D is possibly TRBD2 (5 bases). CDR3 length equals 14 residues. Germline assignment: CDR1 KGHSH and CDR2 LQKENI. The V end lost 3 bases, the J end lost 2 bases, and 7 bases lay between the germline ends. CDR3 amino acids: CASSPPGNTGELFF. The CDR3 coding sequence is TGTGCCAGCTCACCTCCGGGAAACACCGGGGAGCTGTTTTTT.

The chain employs TRBV30 and TRBJ1-5; a weak D match, TRBD1 (6 bases). V shed 1 base and J shed 7 bases, with 11 bases lying between them. The CDR3 extends over 13 amino acids. Germline assignment: CDR1 GTSNPN and CDR2 SVGIG (reference sequence). The CDR3 DNA follows: TGTGCCTGGAGTGGACAGGCAACCCAGCCCCAGCATTTT. Protein: CAWSGQATQPQHF.

The V gene is TRBV19, the J gene TRBJ1-1; 10 bases are shared with TRBD1. Losses at the gene ends were 5 bases for V and 2 bases for J; bases not matched to a gene: 8. Germline V CDR1 and CDR2: LNHDA, SQIVND (reference sequence). The CDR3 is 16 residues long. The CDR3 DNA reads TGTGCCAGTAGTCCATGGACAGGGGGGATCAACACTGAAGCTTTCTTT. It translates to CASSPWTGGINTEAFF.

CDR3: CASRLRGSTNEKLFF. The CDR3 nucleotides are TGTGCCAGCAGATTACGGGGGAGCACTAATGAAAAACTGTTTTTT. The chain couples TRBV6-5 to TRBJ1-4, with TRBD1 as a possible D gene (5 bases). This CDR3 contains 15 residues. V dropped 6 bases and J dropped 2 bases, with 13 bases sitting between them. The germline V gene encodes CDR1 MNHEY and CDR2 SVGAGI.

This chain joins TRBV9 and TRBJ1-6, with a tentative D call TRBD1 (5 bases). Trimming pared 3 bases from V and 7 bases from J, leaving 14 bases between. Germline CDR1 is SGDLS and CDR2 is YYNGEE. The CDR3 has 15 amino acids. The CDR3 DNA sequence: TGTGCCAGCAGCGCAGGAGGGTGGGGGAATTCACCCCTCCACTTT. It yields the protein CASSAGGWGNSPLHF.

This chain connects TRBV5-6 to TRBJ2-7; TRBD2 matches at 8 bases. Germline V lookup: CDR1 SGHDT, CDR2 YYEEEE. The CDR3 consists of 15 residues. The V segment lost 4 bases and the J segment 1 base; nucleotides outside the gene matches: 7. The CDR3 region is CASSRTGTRSYEQYF. CDR3 DNA sequence: TGTGCCAGCAGCAGGACCGGGACTAGATCCTACGAGCAGTACTTC.

The chain links TRBV11-3 to TRBJ2-3; the match to TRBD1 covers 10 bases. Germline V gene data show CDR1 as SGHNT and CDR2 as YENEEA. Trimming removed 2 bases from V and 4 bases from J; junction bases left unmatched: 9. The CDR3 runs 17 residues. The DNA for the CDR3 is TGTGCCAGCAGCTTAACTTTCGGGACAGGGGTCGCAGATACGCAGTATTTT. Amino acid sequence: CASSLTFGTGVADTQYF.

The sample holds one count of this clone. The chain couples TRBV10-3 to TRBJ1-2; no clear D. Trimming removed 2 bases from V and 8 bases from J, with 6 bases in between. The germline V gene encodes CDR1 ENHRY and CDR2 SYGVKD. CDR3 size: 11 residues. The CDR3 reads CAISEGGGYTF. In nucleotides, the CDR3 is TGTGCCATCAGTGAGGGCGGCGGCTACACCTTC.

This rearrangement joins TRBV6-4 to TRBJ2-7, with TRBD1 matching 7 bases. V lost 3 bases to trimming and J lost 6 bases; unmatched junction nucleotides: 11. The CDR3 has 15 residues. Germline loops: CDR1 MRHNA, CDR2 SNTAGT. The CDR3 nucleotides read TGTGCCAGCAGTGAGGGGCCCGACAGGGCTTGCGAGCAGTACTTC. Encoded protein: CASSEGPDRACEQYF.

The chain recombines TRBV6-5 with TRBJ1-6; TRBD1 agrees at 7 bases. The CDR3 totals 14 residues. Germline-derived CDR1 and CDR2 are MNHEY and SVGAGI. With V trimmed by 10 bases and J by 5 bases, 8 bases remained unmatched. CDR3 nucleotides: TGTGCCACCAATTCCGGGACAGATAATTCACCCCTCCACTTT. The encoded protein is CATNSGTDNSPLHF.

The chain has TRBV29-1 and TRBJ2-5; no firm D call. Per germline, CDR1 SQVTM and CDR2 ANQGSEA. The CDR3 runs to 11 residues. V dropped 4 bases and J dropped 2 bases, with 5 bases sitting between them. DNA of the CDR3: TGCAGCGTTGTTCAGCAAGAGACCCAGTACTTC. Residues: CSVVQQETQYF.

This clone occurred a few times. This sequence joins TRBV5-5 and TRBJ2-7; perhaps TRBD1 as D (5 bases). The CDR3 runs 13 residues. V was pared by 6 bases and J by 2 bases, with 12 bases between. CDR1 is SGHKS, CDR2 YYEKEE, per germline (reference sequence). The CDR3 bases are TGTGCCAGCACCAGAGACAGACCCTACGAGCAGTACTTC. This codes for CASTRDRPYEQYF.

This clone was detected a few times. This chain uses TRBV20-1 with TRBJ1-1, with no clear D. The germline V gene has CDR1 DFQATT and CDR2 SNEGSKA (reference sequence). With 5 bases removed from V and 8 bases from J, the gap between germline ends came to 12 bases. The CDR3 runs to 11 residues. The CDR3 nucleotides are TGCAGTGCTGCTGTAGCCGCCGAAGCTTTCTTT. Its protein product is CSAAVAAEAFF.

This clone was detected a few times. The sample holds other DNA sequences that translate to the same CDR3. The chain employs TRBV6-2 or TRBV6-3 and TRBJ1-2; 7 bases agree with TRBD1. V gave up 5 bases and J gave up 6 bases; unmatched junction bases: 3. Germline V gene data show CDR1 as MNHEY and CDR2 as SVGEGT. CDR3 size: 12 residues. The CDR3 DNA sequence: TGTGCCAGCAGTAGGGGGCAGGATGGCTACACCTTC. Protein: CASSRGQDGYTF.

V is TRBV27 and J is TRBJ2-1; the D is unclear. Between the trimmed V and J ends, which lost 3 bases and 7 bases, there was a span of 16 bases. This CDR3 contains 15 residues. The germline CDR1 and CDR2 sequences are MNHEY and SMNVEV (reference sequence). CDR3 residues: CASSFLETVINEQFF. CDR3 nucleotides: TGTGCCAGCAGTTTTTTAGAAACCGTTATAAATGAGCAGTTCTTC.

This chain uses TRBV6-5 with TRBJ2-3, with D maybe TRBD2 (6 bases). This CDR3 has 15 amino acids. Germline V lookup: CDR1 MNHEY, CDR2 SVGAGI. Deletions cut 5 bases from V and 5 bases from J, with 17 bases between. The CDR3 nucleotides read TGTGCCAGCAGTCGTACAGCGTTGGGGGGAGATACGCAGTATTTT. Translating gives CASSRTALGGDTQYF.

This sequence joins TRBV9 and TRBJ2-1, with D maybe TRBD1 (5 bases). The V gene's germline CDR1 is SGDLS and CDR2 YYNGEE. V dropped 3 bases and J dropped 2 bases, with 12 bases sitting between them. The CDR3 consists of 15 residues. This chain's CDR3 is CASSDRTGTYNEQFF. In nucleotides, the CDR3 is TGTGCCAGCAGCGATCGAACAGGCACCTACAATGAGCAGTTCTTC. The whole variable domain, filled in from reference TRBV9 and TRBJ2-1, reads DSGVTQTPKHLITATGQRVTLRCSPRSGDLSVYWYQQSLDQGLQFLIQYYNGEERAKGNILERFSAQQFPDLHSELNLSSLELGDSALYFCASSDRTGTYNEQFFGPGTRLTVL.

The rearrangement uses TRBV9 and TRBJ1-2; 9 bases line up with TRBD1. V lost 6 bases and J lost 3; bases outside the gene matches: 6. This CDR3 is built from 14 residues. The V gene's germline CDR1 is SGDLS and CDR2 YYNGEE. CDR3 protein: CASTGTGYYYGYTF. As DNA, the CDR3 is TGTGCCAGCACCGGGACAGGGTATTACTATGGCTACACCTTC.